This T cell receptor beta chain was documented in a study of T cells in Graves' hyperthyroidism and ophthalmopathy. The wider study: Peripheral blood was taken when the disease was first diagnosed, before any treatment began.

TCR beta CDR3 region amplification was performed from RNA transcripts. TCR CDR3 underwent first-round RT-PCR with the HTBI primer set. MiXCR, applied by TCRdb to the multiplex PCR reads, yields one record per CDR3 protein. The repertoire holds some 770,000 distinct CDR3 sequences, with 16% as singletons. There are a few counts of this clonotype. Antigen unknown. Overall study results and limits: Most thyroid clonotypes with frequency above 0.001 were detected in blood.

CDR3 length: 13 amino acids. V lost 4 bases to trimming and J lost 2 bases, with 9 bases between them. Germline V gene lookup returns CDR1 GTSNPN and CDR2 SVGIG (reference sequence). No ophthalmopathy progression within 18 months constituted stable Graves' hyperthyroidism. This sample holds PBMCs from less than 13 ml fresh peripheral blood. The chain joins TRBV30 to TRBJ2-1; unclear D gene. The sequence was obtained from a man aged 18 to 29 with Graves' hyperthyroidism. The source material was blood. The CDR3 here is CAWTPGPYNEQFF. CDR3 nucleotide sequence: TGTGCCTGGACCCCGGGCCCCTACAATGAGCAGTTCTTC.